Listed below are T cell receptor beta chains from one sample, sequenced in a study of beta chain features in type 1 diabetes. The data were produced by immunoSEQ multiplex PCR, yet TCRdb's version contains in-frame clones alone and is incomplete. The profile shows under 500,000 clones, approximately 31% of them singletons. What was sequenced was naive CD4+ T cells from blood. The origin of the receptors is a man younger than 35 in good health. The CDR3 runs from the conserved cysteine through the conserved F or W. D genes are given only for firm matches. Expanded clones are given a class, and other clones once, few, many or no size at all.

d_gene,abundance,v_gene,j_gene,CDR3nt,CDR3aa
NA,NA,TRBV5-1,TRBJ2-4,TGCGCCAGCAGCACGATGACGGGGGGACAGGAGGACATTCAGTACTTC,CASSTMTGGQEDIQYF
NA,NA,TRBV5-6,TRBJ1-2,TGTGCCAGCAGCCTGGACAGAAACTATGGCTACACCTTC,CASSLDRNYGYTF
NA,few,TRBV28,TRBJ2-1,TGTGCCAGCAGTTTAAGGAGCTCCTACAATGAGCAGTTCTTC,CASSLRSSYNEQFF
NA,once,TRBV5-1,TRBJ2-5,TGCGCCAGCAAGGTCGTCGGGGAGCCGCAAGAGACCCAGTACTTC,CASKVVGEPQETQYF
NA,few,TRBV6-5,TRBJ1-2,TGTGCCAGCAGGTCGGGATCCTATGGCTACACCTTC,CASRSGSYGYTF
NA,NA,TRBV30,TRBJ2-1,TGTGCCTGGAGTAGGGCGTCTTACGATGAGCAGTTCTTC,CAWSRASYDEQFF
NA,NA,TRBV5-4,TRBJ2-5,TGTGCCAGCAGACAGGGAACGGAAAAAGAGACCCAGTACTTC,CASRQGTEKETQYF
NA,NA,TRBV25-1,TRBJ2-2,TGTGCCAGCAGTGAGGACCGGGGGGAGCTGTTTTTT,CASSEDRGELFF
NA,NA,TRBV28,TRBJ2-7,TGTGCCAGCAGTTTATTTGCCGGGGCGGGCCACGAGCAGTACTTC,CASSLFAGAGHEQYF
NA,few,TRBV14,TRBJ2-7,TGTGCCAGCAGCCCCACGGGGGTCTCCTACGAGCAGTACTTC,CASSPTGVSYEQYF
TRBD1,NA,TRBV5-1,TRBJ2-3,TGCGCCAGCAGCGGAAGGACAGGGGGACCTTACACAGATACGCAGTATTTT,CASSGRTGGPYTDTQYF
NA,NA,TRBV30,TRBJ2-1,TGTGCCTGGGCTCCCGGGACTGGGAACAATGAGCAGTTCTTC,CAWAPGTGNNEQFF
NA,few,TRBV9,TRBJ2-7,TGTGCCAGCAGCGTAGCTACGGGGCTAGCCTACGAGCAGTACTTC,CASSVATGLAYEQYF
TRBD2,NA,TRBV4-3,TRBJ2-6,TGCGCCAGCAGCCCCCGGGGTAGCGGGGCCGGGGCCAACGTCCTGACTTTC,CASSPRGSGAGANVLTF
TRBD2,NA,TRBV4-3,TRBJ2-7,TGCGCCAGCAGCCGAGATCTAGCGGCCCATCCCTACGAGCAGTACTTC,CASSRDLAAHPYEQYF
TRBD1,NA,TRBV6-1,TRBJ2-5,TGTGCCAGCAGTGAAGTGGACAGGGTAGAGACCCAGTACTTC,CASSEVDRVETQYF
TRBD1,NA,TRBV7-2,TRBJ2-7,TGTGCCAGCAGCCCAACTTCACAGGGGATAAAGGGCGAGCAGTACTTC,CASSPTSQGIKGEQYF
NA,few,TRBV18,TRBJ2-2,TGTGCCAGCTCACCACGGGCAACGAACACCGGGGAGCTGTTTTTT,CASSPRATNTGELFF
NA,NA,TRBV20-1,TRBJ2-7,TGCAGTGCTACCAGGGTGTACGAGCAGTACTTC,CSATRVYEQYF
NA,few,TRBV6-5,TRBJ2-2,TGTGCCAGCAGTTACTGGGGCTCGAACACCGGGGAGCTGTTTTTT,CASSYWGSNTGELFF
TRBD1,NA,TRBV9,TRBJ1-4,TGTGCCAGCAGCTCCGGGGACAGTGAAAAACTGTTTTTT,CASSSGDSEKLFF
NA,NA,TRBV7-2,TRBJ2-3,TGTGCCAGCAGCTCAGAGGGAGATACGCAGTATTTT,CASSSEGDTQYF
NA,few,TRBV7-2,TRBJ1-1,TGTGCCAGCAGCTTATCGCGTGTCCAAGCTTTCTTT,CASSLSRVQAFF
TRBD2,NA,TRBV9,TRBJ2-1,TGTGCCAGCAGCGGTAGCGGGCACTACAATGAGCAGTTCTTC,CASSGSGHYNEQFF
NA,NA,TRBV25-1,TRBJ2-6,TGTGCCAGCAGTGAATATACCCGCTCTGGGGCCAACGTCCTGACTTTC,CASSEYTRSGANVLTF
TRBD2,NA,TRBV30,TRBJ2-1,TGTGCCTGGGGGTTGGGACTAGCGGATTACAATGAGCAGTTCTTC,CAWGLGLADYNEQFF
NA,NA,TRBV15,TRBJ1-2,TGTGCCACCAGCAGAGAAGCAATTGGCTATGGCTACACCTTC,CATSREAIGYGYTF
NA,few,TRBV29-1,TRBJ2-3,TGCAGCGCCACGACTAGACTTCCAGATACGCAGTATTTT,CSATTRLPDTQYF
TRBD1,NA,TRBV7-9,TRBJ2-6,TGTGCCAGCAGCTACGGACAGGGGTTCTCTGGGGCCAACGTCCTGACTTTC,CASSYGQGFSGANVLTF
TRBD1,NA,TRBV11-2,TRBJ2-4,TGTGCCAGCAGCTTAGGAGGGACAGCAGGCAAAAACATTCAGTACTTC,CASSLGGTAGKNIQYF
NA,NA,TRBV30,TRBJ1-3,TGTGCCTGGACCATGGACAGAGTCTCTGGAAACACCATATATTTT,CAWTMDRVSGNTIYF
NA,NA,TRBV29-1,TRBJ1-1,TGCAGCGTGGCTAGGGGCACTGAAGCTTTCTTT,CSVARGTEAFF
NA,few,TRBV30,TRBJ1-2,TGTGCCTGGAGTGTACAGGGCAGAAACTATGGCTACACCTTC,CAWSVQGRNYGYTF
NA,few,TRBV29-1,TRBJ2-3,TGCAGCGTTATAGACAGATACACAGATACGCAGTATTTT,CSVIDRYTDTQYF
NA,NA,TRBV30,TRBJ1-5,TGTGCCTGGAGTAGGTACCTTAGCAATCAGCCCCAGCATTTT,CAWSRYLSNQPQHF
TRBD2,few,TRBV7-2,TRBJ2-7,TGTGCCAGCAGCTTAGCTAGCGGGAGTGTCTACGAGCAGTACTTC,CASSLASGSVYEQYF
NA,few,TRBV29-1,TRBJ2-5,TGCAGCGTATCCTTGGGCCAAGAGACCCAGTACTTC,CSVSLGQETQYF
TRBD1,few,TRBV6-6,TRBJ2-5,TGTGCCAGCACCACATCCGGGACAGGGATAGAGACCCAGTACTTC,CASTTSGTGIETQYF
NA,NA,TRBV30,TRBJ1-1,TGTGCCTGGAGTGTATTAATCAGGGTGGAAGCTTTCTTT,CAWSVLIRVEAFF
NA,NA,TRBV6-6,TRBJ1-2,TGTGCCAGCAACCAACAGGGCGACTATGGCTACACCTTC,CASNQQGDYGYTF
NA,NA,TRBV7-2,TRBJ2-7,TGTGCCAGCAGCATCCGTGAAAGCTCCTACGAGCAGTACTTC,CASSIRESSYEQYF
TRBD1,few,TRBV30,TRBJ2-1,TGTGCCTGGCAGGGGGCAGGAGTAGGAAATGAGCAGTTCTTC,CAWQGAGVGNEQFF
NA,few,TRBV7-2,TRBJ1-1,TGTGCCAGCAGCTTAGTCCAGGGCGACACTGAAGCTTTCTTT,CASSLVQGDTEAFF
NA,NA,TRBV29-1,TRBJ2-7,TGCAGCGTTGGCCGGGGGACTTTCTCCTACGAGCAGTACTTC,CSVGRGTFSYEQYF
NA,NA,TRBV9,TRBJ1-1,TGTGCCAGCAGCGTAGAGGCACTTATGAACACTGAAGCTTTCTTT,CASSVEALMNTEAFF
TRBD2,once,TRBV14,TRBJ2-3,TGTGCCAGCAGCCCCTTGCTAGCGGGAGGGCCGGATACGCAGTATTTT,CASSPLLAGGPDTQYF
NA,NA,TRBV28,TRBJ2-2,TGTGCCAGCACGTCACCTTACACCGGGGAGCTGTTTTTT,CASTSPYTGELFF
NA,few,TRBV11-2,TRBJ2-1,TGTGCCAGCAGCTTAACGAGCGGACACTACAATGAGCAGTTCTTC,CASSLTSGHYNEQFF
NA,NA,TRBV7-9,TRBJ2-2,TGTGCCAGCAGCTTAGAACAGGAGAACACCGGGGAGCTGTTTTTT,CASSLEQENTGELFF
TRBD2,NA,TRBV7-2,TRBJ2-3,TGTGCCAGCACACCGGGACTAGGAACAGATACGCAGTATTTT,CASTPGLGTDTQYF
NA,NA,TRBV9,TRBJ2-3,TGTGCCAGCAGCGAGAGGGGGGCGCCGCATACGCAGTATTTT,CASSERGAPHTQYF
NA,NA,TRBV9,TRBJ2-1,TGTGCCAGCAGCGTAGGGGACGCCAGCTCCTACAATGAGCAGTTCTTC,CASSVGDASSYNEQFF
NA,NA,TRBV7-9,TRBJ2-7,TGTGCCAGCAGCTCCCCGACCGAATCCTACGAGCAGTACTTC,CASSSPTESYEQYF